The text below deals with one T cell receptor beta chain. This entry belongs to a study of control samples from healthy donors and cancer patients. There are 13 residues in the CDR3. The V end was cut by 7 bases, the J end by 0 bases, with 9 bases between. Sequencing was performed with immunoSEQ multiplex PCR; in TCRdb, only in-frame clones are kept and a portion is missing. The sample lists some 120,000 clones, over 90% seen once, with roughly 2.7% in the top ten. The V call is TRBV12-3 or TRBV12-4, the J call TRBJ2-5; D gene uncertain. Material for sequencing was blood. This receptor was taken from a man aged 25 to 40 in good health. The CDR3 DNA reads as TGTGCCAGCAAAGACAACTACCAAGAGACCCAGTACTTC. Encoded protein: CASKDNYQETQYF.